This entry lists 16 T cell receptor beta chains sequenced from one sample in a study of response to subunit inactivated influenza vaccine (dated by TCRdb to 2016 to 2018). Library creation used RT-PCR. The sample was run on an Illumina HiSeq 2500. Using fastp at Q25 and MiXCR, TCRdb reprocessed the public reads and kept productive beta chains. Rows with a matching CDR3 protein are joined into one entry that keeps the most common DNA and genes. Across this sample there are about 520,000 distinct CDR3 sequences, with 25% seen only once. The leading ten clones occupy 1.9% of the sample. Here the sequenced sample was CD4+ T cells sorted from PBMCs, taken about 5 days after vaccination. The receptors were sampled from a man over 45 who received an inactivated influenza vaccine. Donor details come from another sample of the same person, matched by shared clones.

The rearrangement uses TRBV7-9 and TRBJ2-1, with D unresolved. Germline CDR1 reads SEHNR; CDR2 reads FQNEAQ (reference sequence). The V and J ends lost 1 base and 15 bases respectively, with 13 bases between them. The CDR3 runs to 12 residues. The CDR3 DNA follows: TGTGCCAGCAGCTTAGGATCTGAAAGGCGGTTCTTC. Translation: CASSLGSERRFF. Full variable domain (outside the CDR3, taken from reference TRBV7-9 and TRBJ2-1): DTGVSQNPRHKITKRGQNVTFRCDPISEHNRLYWYRQTLGQGPEFLTYFQNEAQLEKSRLLSDRFSAERPKGSFSTLEIQRTEQGDSAMYLCASSLGSERRFFGPGTRLTVL.

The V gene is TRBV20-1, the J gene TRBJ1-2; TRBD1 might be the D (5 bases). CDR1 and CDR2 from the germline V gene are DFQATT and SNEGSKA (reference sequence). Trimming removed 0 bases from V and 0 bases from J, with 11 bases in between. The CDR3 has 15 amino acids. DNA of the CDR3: TGCAGTGCTAGAGATTCCGGGGCCGCTAACTATGGCTACACCTTC. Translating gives CSARDSGAANYGYTF.

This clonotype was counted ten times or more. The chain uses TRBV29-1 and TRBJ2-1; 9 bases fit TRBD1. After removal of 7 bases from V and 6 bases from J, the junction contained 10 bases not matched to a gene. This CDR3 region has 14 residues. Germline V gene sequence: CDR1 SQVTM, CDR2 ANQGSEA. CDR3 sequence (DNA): TGCAGCGCTGGGGGAGGACAGGGGTCCAATGAGCAGTTCTTC. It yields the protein CSAGGGQGSNEQFF.

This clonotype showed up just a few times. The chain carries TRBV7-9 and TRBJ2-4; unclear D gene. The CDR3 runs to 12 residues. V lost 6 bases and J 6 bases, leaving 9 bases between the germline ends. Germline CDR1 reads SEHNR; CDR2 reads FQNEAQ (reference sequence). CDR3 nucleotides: TGTGCCAGCAGTCAGGACGGAAACATTCAGTACTTC. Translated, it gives CASSQDGNIQYF.

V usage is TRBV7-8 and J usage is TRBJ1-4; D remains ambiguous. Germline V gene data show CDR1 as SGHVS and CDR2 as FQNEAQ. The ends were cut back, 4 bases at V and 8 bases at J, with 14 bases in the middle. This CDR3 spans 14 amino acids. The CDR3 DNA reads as TGTGCCAGCAGCTCCGCGATCCAGCAAGAAAAACTGTTTTTT. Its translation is CASSSAIQQEKLFF.

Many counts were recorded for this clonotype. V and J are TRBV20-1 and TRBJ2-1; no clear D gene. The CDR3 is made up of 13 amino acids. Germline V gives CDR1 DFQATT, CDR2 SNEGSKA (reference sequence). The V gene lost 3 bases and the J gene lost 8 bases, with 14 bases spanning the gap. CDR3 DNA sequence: TGCAGTGCTAGGGGTACCGCGAACCATGAGCAGTTCTTC. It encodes CSARGTANHEQFF.

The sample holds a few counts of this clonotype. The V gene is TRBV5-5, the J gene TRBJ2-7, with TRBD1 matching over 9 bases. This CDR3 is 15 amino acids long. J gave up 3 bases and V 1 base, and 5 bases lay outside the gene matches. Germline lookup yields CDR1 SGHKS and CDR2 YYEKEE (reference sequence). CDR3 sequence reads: CASSLSLTGGYEQYF. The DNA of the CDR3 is TGTGCCAGCAGCTTGTCCTTGACAGGGGGCTACGAGCAGTACTTC.

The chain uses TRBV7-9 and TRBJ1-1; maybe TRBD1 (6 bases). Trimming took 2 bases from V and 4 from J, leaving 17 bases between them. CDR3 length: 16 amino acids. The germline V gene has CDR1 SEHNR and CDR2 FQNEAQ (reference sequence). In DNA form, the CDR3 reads TGTGCCAGCAGCTTAAGTAGGGGGGGCTTTGCCACTGAAGCTTTCTTT. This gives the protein CASSLSRGGFATEAFF.

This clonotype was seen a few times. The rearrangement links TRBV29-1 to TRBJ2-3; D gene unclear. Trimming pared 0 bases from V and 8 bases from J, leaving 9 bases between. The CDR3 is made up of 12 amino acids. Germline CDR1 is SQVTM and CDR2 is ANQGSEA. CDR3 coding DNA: TGCAGCGTTGAAGACCCCCCCCGTACGCAGTATTTT. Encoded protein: CSVEDPPRTQYF.

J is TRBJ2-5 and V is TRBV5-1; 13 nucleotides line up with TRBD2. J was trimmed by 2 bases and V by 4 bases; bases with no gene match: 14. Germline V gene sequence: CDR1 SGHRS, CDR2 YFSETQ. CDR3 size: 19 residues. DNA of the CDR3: TGCGCCAGCAGCACCGGCGGGACTCTGGGACTAGCGGGACAAGAGACCCAGTACTTC. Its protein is CASSTGGTLGLAGQETQYF.

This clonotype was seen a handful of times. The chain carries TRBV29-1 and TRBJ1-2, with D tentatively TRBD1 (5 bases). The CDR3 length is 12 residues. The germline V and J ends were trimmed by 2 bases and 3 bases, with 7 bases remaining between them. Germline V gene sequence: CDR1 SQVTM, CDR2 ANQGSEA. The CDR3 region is CSVERGYYGYTF. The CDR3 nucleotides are TGCAGCGTTGAACGGGGCTACTATGGCTACACCTTC. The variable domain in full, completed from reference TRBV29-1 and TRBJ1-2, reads SAVISQKPSRDICQRGTSLTIQCQVDSQVTMMFWYRQQPGQSLTLIATANQGSEATYESGFVIDKFPISRPNLTFSTLTVSNMSPEDSSIYLCSVERGYYGYTFGSGTRLTVV.

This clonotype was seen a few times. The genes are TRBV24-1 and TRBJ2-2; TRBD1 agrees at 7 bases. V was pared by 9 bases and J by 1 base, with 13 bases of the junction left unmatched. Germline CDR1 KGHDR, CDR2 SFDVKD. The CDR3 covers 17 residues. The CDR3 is CATLTGRGTVNTGELFF. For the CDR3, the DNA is TGTGCCACCTTGACAGGGCGTGGGACCGTGAACACCGGGGAGCTGTTTTTT.

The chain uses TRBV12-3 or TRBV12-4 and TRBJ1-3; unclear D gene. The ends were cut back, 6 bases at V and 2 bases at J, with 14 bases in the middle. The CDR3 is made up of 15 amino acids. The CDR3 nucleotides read TGTGCCAGCAGCATCACTGGGGTCCCTGGAAACACCATATATTTT. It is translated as CASSITGVPGNTIYF.

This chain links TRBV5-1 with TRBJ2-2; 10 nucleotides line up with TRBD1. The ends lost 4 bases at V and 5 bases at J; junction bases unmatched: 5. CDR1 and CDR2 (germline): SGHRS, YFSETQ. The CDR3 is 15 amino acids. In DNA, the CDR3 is TGCGCCAGCAGCCCGGCGGGACAGGGGACCGGGGAGCTGTTTTTT. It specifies CASSPAGQGTGELFF.

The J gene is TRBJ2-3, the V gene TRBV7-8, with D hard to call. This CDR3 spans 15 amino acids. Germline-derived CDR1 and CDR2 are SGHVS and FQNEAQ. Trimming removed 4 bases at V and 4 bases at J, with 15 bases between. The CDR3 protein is CASSYPRVGADTQYF. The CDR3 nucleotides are TGTGCCAGCAGCTACCCCCGCGTGGGTGCAGATACGCAGTATTTT.

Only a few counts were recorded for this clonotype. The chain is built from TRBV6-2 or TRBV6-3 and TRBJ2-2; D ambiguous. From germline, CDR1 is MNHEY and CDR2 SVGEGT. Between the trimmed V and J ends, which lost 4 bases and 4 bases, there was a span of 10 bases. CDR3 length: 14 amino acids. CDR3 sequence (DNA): TGTGCCAGCAGTTCGCCTGGGTCCACCGGGGAGCTGTTTTTT. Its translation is CASSSPGSTGELFF.